This paragraph reports one TCR beta chain. The sample is drawn from a study of blood T cell repertoires in COVID-19. Profiled with immunoSEQ multiplex PCR; TCRdb holds only in-frame clones, not every one. The table has roughly 220,000 clones, about 86% seen once. The sequenced material came from PBMCs or T cells enriched from blood (not recorded which). The source of this sequence is a middle-aged woman with acute COVID-19.

CDR3 sequence: CASSPGGGDEQYF. In DNA form, the CDR3 reads TGTGCCAGCAGCCCCGGCGGGGGCGACGAGCAGTACTTC. The chain employs TRBV7-2 and TRBJ2-7; maybe TRBD2 (7 bases). The germline V gene has CDR1 SGHTA and CDR2 FQGNSA. The CDR3 extends over 13 amino acids. Trimming took off 5 bases at V and 5 bases at J, with 13 bases between the two ends.